The 30 T cell receptor beta chains presented below share a single source sample, sequenced in a study of T cell responses to AZD1222 COVID-19 vaccine. Sequenced by immunoSEQ multiplex PCR; TCRdb stores in-frame clones only, minus some. The repertoire has hundreds of thousands of clones, just over 90% of them found once; the top ten carry approximately 1%. The sample consisted of peripheral blood, taken on day 0 of MenACWY control vaccination. These receptor sequences come from an adult in good health.

This chain joins TRBV9 and TRBJ2-7; D unresolved. V lost 0 bases, J lost 3 bases, and 13 bases lay in between. Germline CDR1 reads SGDLS; CDR2 reads YYNGEE. There are 15 residues in the CDR3. CDR3 in amino acids: CASSVDGGPFYEQYF. CDR3 DNA sequence: TGTGCCAGCAGCGTAGACGGCGGACCCTTCTACGAGCAGTACTTC. Filled out from reference TRBV9 and TRBJ2-7, the complete variable domain reads DSGVTQTPKHLITATGQRVTLRCSPRSGDLSVYWYQQSLDQGLQFLIQYYNGEERAKGNILERFSAQQFPDLHSELNLSSLELGDSALYFCASSVDGGPFYEQYFGPGTRLTVT.

The chain joins TRBV5-1 to TRBJ2-2; D is possibly TRBD1 (6 bases). From germline, CDR1 is SGHRS and CDR2 YFSETQ. V was shortened by 4 bases and J by 0 bases, with 10 bases between the two germline ends. The length of the CDR3 is 15 residues. This CDR3 is CASSAGTPNTGELFF. The CDR3 nucleotides are TGCGCCAGCAGCGCCGGGACACCGAACACCGGGGAGCTGTTTTTT.

The genes are TRBV20-1 and TRBJ1-6; perhaps TRBD1 as D (5 bases). CDR1 is DFQATT and CDR2 is SNEGSKA in the germline V gene (reference sequence). The germline V and J ends were trimmed by 3 bases and 4 bases, with 10 bases remaining between them. The length of the CDR3 is 14 residues. The CDR3 protein is CSASGASYNSPLHF. The CDR3, as DNA: TGCAGTGCTAGTGGGGCAAGTTATAATTCACCCCTCCACTTT.

This rearrangement joins TRBV7-6 to TRBJ2-5, with D unresolved. CDR3 length equals 16 residues. Germline lookup yields CDR1 SGHVS and CDR2 FNYEAQ. The V end was cut by 2 bases, the J end by 4 bases, with 17 bases between. In DNA form, the CDR3 reads TGTGCCAGCAGCTTAACGGCCCGGGTTTTTAGAGAGACCCAGTACTTC. Protein product: CASSLTARVFRETQYF. The full variable domain, with the rest looked up from reference TRBV7-6 and TRBJ2-5, is GAGVSQSPRYKVTKRGQDVALRCDPISGHVSLYWYRQALGQGPEFLTYFNYEAQQDKSGLPNDRFSAERPEGSISTLTIQRTEQRDSAMYRCASSLTARVFRETQYFGPGTRLLVL.

The CDR3 reads CASSQGGGGGNQPQHF. The CDR3 DNA reads as TGTGCCAGCAGCCAAGGGGGAGGGGGAGGCAATCAGCCCCAGCATTTT. The V call is TRBV3-1 (or the pseudogene TRBV3-2), the J call TRBJ1-5; D is possibly TRBD1 (6 bases). Germline V lookup: CDR1 LGHDT, CDR2 YNNKEL (reference sequence). The length of the CDR3 is 16 residues. The V end lost 1 base, the J end lost 2 bases, and 12 bases lay between the germline ends.

The chain is built from TRBV24-1 and TRBJ2-1, with 9 bases lining up with TRBD1. Unmatched junction bases numbered 12, after V lost 4 bases and J lost 9 bases. The CDR3 extends over 16 amino acids. The germline gives CDR1 KGHDR, CDR2 SFDVKD. CDR3 DNA sequence: TGTGCCACCAGTGAGCCCGGGACAGGGTGGCAATCTGAGCAGTTCTTC. This encodes CATSEPGTGWQSEQFF.

V and J are TRBV2 and TRBJ1-1; 7 bases align to TRBD1. The germline CDR1 and CDR2 sequences are SNHLY and FYNNEI. V shed 6 bases and J 3 bases; nucleotides not matched to a gene: 7. This CDR3 has 14 residues. In nucleotides, the CDR3 is TGTGCCAGCAGCGAGACAGGGTCGGACACTGAAGCTTTCTTT. Its translation is CASSETGSDTEAFF.

The rearrangement joins TRBV5-1 to TRBJ2-7; possible D gene TRBD1, 6 bases. The V gene lost 4 bases and the J gene lost 0 bases, with 14 bases spanning the gap. The CDR3 runs 15 residues. Per the germline V gene, CDR1 is SGHRS and CDR2 is YFSETQ. CDR3 bases: TGCGCCAGCAGCGGGAAGCCGGGACACTCCTACGAGCAGTACTTC. Translation: CASSGKPGHSYEQYF.

This clone has just one count. The V and J genes are TRBV4-1 and TRBJ2-7; D remains unclear. Per germline, CDR1 MGHRA and CDR2 YSYEKL. V was clipped by 3 bases and J by 3 bases, with 15 bases between them. The CDR3 runs to 15 residues. The CDR3 DNA reads as TGCGCCAGCAGCCAGAGGACCGTAAGAGACTACGAGCAGTACTTC. This encodes CASSQRTVRDYEQYF.

V usage is TRBV6-6 and J usage is TRBJ2-2; D unresolved. Trimming removed 6 bases from V and 4 bases from J, with 12 bases in between. Germline-derived CDR1 and CDR2 are MNHNY and SVGAGI (reference sequence). There are 14 residues in the CDR3. The CDR3 spells CASSLGLSTGELFF. CDR3 sequence (DNA): TGTGCCAGCAGCCTAGGGTTGAGCACCGGGGAGCTGTTTTTT.

The CDR3 bases are TGCAGCGTCGGGGACTCTCTCGTGATGACCAACTATGGCTACACCTTC. Protein sequence: CSVGDSLVMTNYGYTF. The chain couples TRBV29-1 to TRBJ1-2; TRBD1 might be the D (5 bases). The CDR3 sequence is 16 residues long. Looked up from germline, CDR1 is SQVTM and CDR2 is ANQGSEA. Between the trimmed V and J ends, which lost 6 bases and 2 bases, there was a span of 22 bases.

DNA of the CDR3: TGTGCCTGGAGCCGGCTAGCGGGGGGGACCGGGGAGCTGTTTTTT. Translation gives CAWSRLAGGTGELFF. This chain uses TRBV30 with TRBJ2-2; 12 bases fit TRBD2. CDR3 length equals 15 residues. In germline, CDR1 is GTSNPN, CDR2 SVGIG (reference sequence). With V trimmed by 3 bases and J by 5 bases, 4 bases remained unmatched.

The chain employs TRBV7-3 and TRBJ1-6; D not resolved. Between the trimmed V and J ends, which lost 5 bases and 10 bases, there was a span of 15 bases. CDR1 is SGHTA, CDR2 FQGTGA, per germline. The CDR3 extends over 14 amino acids. This chain's CDR3 is CASSPGGSGSPLHF. Here the CDR3 DNA reads TGTGCCAGCAGCCCGGGTGGGTCGGGATCACCCCTCCACTTT.

This clone was seen just once. The rearrangement links TRBV19 to TRBJ2-7; 12 bases are shared with TRBD1. J gave up 6 bases and V 6 bases, and 9 bases lay outside the gene matches. The CDR3 has 15 amino acids. Germline V gene lookup returns CDR1 LNHDA and CDR2 SQIVND (reference sequence). CDR3 region: CASRPEGQGAGEQYF. The CDR3 DNA reads TGTGCCAGTAGACCTGAGGGACAGGGGGCTGGCGAGCAGTACTTC.

The V call is TRBV4-3, the J call TRBJ1-4, with TRBD1 as a possible D gene (5 bases). Germline V lookup: CDR1 LGHNA, CDR2 YSLEER. The V end lost 1 base, the J end lost 5 bases, and 11 bases lay between the germline ends. The CDR3 is 15 residues long. The CDR3 loop is CASSQVGTGNEKLFF. CDR3 DNA: TGCGCCAGCAGCCAAGTGGGGACTGGGAATGAAAAACTGTTTTTT.

This clone was counted a single time. The CDR3, as DNA: TGTGCCAGCAGGCAGGGAACCGGGACTGCTAATGAAAAACTGTTTTTT. Encoded protein: CASRQGTGTANEKLFF. The V gene is TRBV28, the J gene TRBJ1-4, with a possible D match to TRBD1 (5 bases). The germline gives CDR1 MDHEN, CDR2 SYDVKM. The CDR3 spans 16 residues. Trimming pared 6 bases from V and 3 bases from J, leaving 17 bases between. Filled out from reference TRBV28 and TRBJ1-4, the complete variable domain reads DVKVTQSSRYLVKRTGEKVFLECVQDMDHENMFWYRQDPGLGLRLIYFSYDVKMKEKGDIPEGYSVSREKKERFSLILESASTNQTSMYLCASRQGTGTANEKLFFGSGTQLSVL.

Worth noting for this clone: This sample includes further DNA sequences coding for the same CDR3. The chain uses TRBV3-1 (or the pseudogene TRBV3-2) and TRBJ2-7, with D tentatively TRBD2 (5 bases). In germline, CDR1 is LGHDT, CDR2 YNNKEL (reference sequence). V lost 1 base and J 4 bases, leaving 5 bases between the germline ends. The CDR3 runs to 12 residues. The CDR3 loop is CASSQAGYEQYF. Written as DNA, the CDR3 is TGTGCCAGCAGCCAAGCGGGGTACGAGCAGTACTTC.

The chain recombines TRBV7-9 with TRBJ1-3, with 11 positions matching TRBD1. The CDR3 sequence is 15 residues long. The junction had 2 bases not matched to a gene; V was cut back by 5 bases and J by 2 bases. From germline, CDR1 is SEHNR and CDR2 FQNEAQ (reference sequence). The CDR3 loop is CASSRGQGAGNTIYF. The CDR3, as DNA: TGTGCCAGCAGCCGGGGACAGGGGGCTGGAAACACCATATATTTT.

The rearrangement links TRBV28 to TRBJ2-1; D unclear. Germline loops: CDR1 MDHEN, CDR2 SYDVKM. V was shortened by 6 bases and J by 9 bases, with 9 bases between the two germline ends. The CDR3 consists of 11 residues. CDR3 nucleotide sequence: TGTGCCAGCAGATCTAACGGTGAGCAGTTCTTC. This codes for CASRSNGEQFF.

The J gene is TRBJ2-1, the V gene TRBV7-2; D is perhaps TRBD1 (6 bases). With 1 base removed from V and 4 bases from J, the gap between germline ends came to 14 bases. Germline CDR1 reads SGHTA; CDR2 reads FQGNSA. The CDR3 is made up of 16 amino acids. CDR3 DNA sequence: TGTGCCAGCAGCTTAGGGGGGACACTCTATTACAATGAGCAGTTCTTC. Translated: CASSLGGTLYYNEQFF.

The rearrangement uses TRBV5-1 and TRBJ1-1, with D unresolved. The CDR3 covers 14 residues. With 5 bases removed from V and 1 base from J, the gap between germline ends came to 12 bases. Germline V lookup: CDR1 SGHRS, CDR2 YFSETQ. The CDR3 loop is CASSRWQPNTEAFF. The DNA of the CDR3 is TGCGCCAGCAGTCGTTGGCAGCCGAACACTGAAGCTTTCTTT. The full variable domain, with the rest looked up from reference TRBV5-1 and TRBJ1-1, is KAGVTQTPRYLIKTRGQQVTLSCSPISGHRSVSWYQQTPGQGLQFLFEYFSETQRNKGNFPGRFSGRQFSNSRSEMNVSTLELGDSALYLCASSRWQPNTEAFFGQGTRLTVV.

The CDR3 spells CASSPGQGYQPQHF. The CDR3 DNA is TGTGCCAGTAGTCCTGGACAGGGGTACCAGCCCCAGCATTTT. The V call is TRBV19, the J call TRBJ1-5, with TRBD1 matching 9 bases. CDR3 length: 14 amino acids. Germline CDR1 reads LNHDA; CDR2 reads SQIVND (reference sequence). The J segment lost 7 bases and the V segment lost 5 bases, leaving 6 bases of the junction unmatched.

This clone occurred once. This rearrangement joins TRBV12-3 or TRBV12-4 to TRBJ1-5, with unresolved D. V was pared by 4 bases and J by 7 bases, with 8 bases between. This CDR3 comprises 12 residues. As DNA, the CDR3 is TGTGCCAGCAGTTGGACGGAACAGCCCCAGCATTTT. As protein: CASSWTEQPQHF.

This chain connects TRBV18 to TRBJ1-4; D is perhaps TRBD1 (5 bases). CDR1 is KGHSH, CDR2 LQKENI, per germline. Between the trimmed V and J ends, which lost 1 base and 0 bases, there was a span of 9 bases. The CDR3 has 16 amino acids. The chain's CDR3 is CASSPQGTATNEKLFF. The CDR3 DNA sequence: TGTGCCAGCTCACCACAGGGGACTGCAACTAATGAAAAACTGTTTTTT.

On this clone: This sample also contains other DNA sequences that code for the same CDR3. The chain employs TRBV19 and TRBJ1-3, with D maybe TRBD1 (5 bases). The CDR3 totals 15 residues. Deletions cut 6 bases from V and 0 bases from J, with 12 bases between. Germline CDR1 and CDR2: LNHDA and SQIVND (reference sequence). CDR3 in amino acids: CASSMTASSGNTIYF. CDR3 nucleotides: TGTGCCAGTAGCATGACAGCTAGCTCTGGAAACACCATATATTTT.

The gene calls are TRBV29-1 and TRBJ1-2; tentatively, D is TRBD1 (5 bases). Trimming took off 1 base at V and 4 bases at J, with 13 bases between the two ends. The CDR3 runs to 14 residues. CDR1 SQVTM and CDR2 ANQGSEA come from the germline V gene. For the CDR3, the DNA is TGCAGCGTTGAAGTGGCGGGGGTGGGCTATGGCTACACCTTC. Amino acid sequence: CSVEVAGVGYGYTF.

The rearrangement joins TRBV28 to TRBJ1-1; a weak D match, TRBD1 (5 bases). From germline, CDR1 is MDHEN and CDR2 SYDVKM. CDR3 length equals 14 residues. V dropped 3 bases and J dropped 2 bases, with 10 bases sitting between them. CDR3 DNA sequence: TGTGCCAGCAGTTTCATCGGACAAAACACTGAAGCTTTCTTT. Translation: CASSFIGQNTEAFF.

The V and J genes are TRBV21-1 and TRBJ2-1; the table's D call, TRBD2, was not checked against the DNA. TRBV21-1 is assigned pseudogene status. CDR3 length: 14 amino acids. The CDR3, as DNA: TGTGCCAGCAGCCCCCGCGGGAGGGGCGGTGAGCAGTTCTTC. It specifies CASSPRGRGGEQFF.

This sequence joins TRBV19 and TRBJ2-7; 8 bases line up with TRBD1. The germline V gene encodes CDR1 LNHDA and CDR2 SQIVND (reference sequence). The CDR3 is 13 amino acids. Trimming took 8 bases from V and 5 from J; bases not matched to a gene: 8. The CDR3 loop reads CASVGTGGNEQYF. CDR3 in DNA: TGTGCCAGTGTAGGGACAGGCGGTAACGAGCAGTACTTC.

The J gene is TRBJ1-4, the V gene TRBV29-1; D uncertain. In germline, CDR1 is SQVTM, CDR2 ANQGSEA. CDR3 length equals 13 residues. V lost 6 bases and J 2 bases, leaving 10 bases between the germline ends. CDR3 loop: CSVVRGTNEKLFF. The CDR3 bases are TGCAGCGTCGTGAGAGGGACTAATGAAAAACTGTTTTTT.